This T cell receptor beta chain was identified in a study of long-term antiretroviral therapy in people with HIV. The germline V and J ends were trimmed by 1 base and 5 bases, with 15 bases remaining between them. The germline V gene has CDR1 SGDLS and CDR2 YYNGEE. This CDR3 region has 15 residues. Sequencing relied on immunoSEQ assay v3.0, run at survey level. The repertoire was sequenced with immunoSEQ multiplex PCR; TCRdb's copy has only in-frame clones and lacks some. Of 25,000 to 30,000 clones listed, about 85% are singletons. This specimen was unsorted PBMCs, taken about 5 years after starting antiretroviral therapy. The receptor was derived from a middle-aged man with HIV. The genes are TRBV9 and TRBJ2-5; D is uncertain. The CDR3 is CASSVFDAAPETQYF. CDR3 in DNA: TGTGCCAGCAGCGTATTCGACGCAGCCCCTGAGACCCAGTACTTC.